This T cell receptor (beta chain) emerged from a study of blood T cells in healthy people across ages. Study observations and caveats: Greater diversity and more naive CD4+ cells were seen in long-lived donors than in aged donors.

The table lists this clonotype with many counts. Its target is unknown. Using a J-beta primer mix together with a sample-barcoded 5' primer, a second PCR was run for roughly 6 to 11 cycles. TCRdb itself ran the 5' RACE reads through MiXCR, one entry per CDR3 protein. The data contain nearly 800,000 distinct CDR3 sequences, approximately 53% of them singletons. The germline V and J ends were trimmed by 6 bases and 4 bases, with 15 bases remaining between them. Germline V gene sequence: CDR1 SQVTM, CDR2 ANQGSEA. The CDR3 has 13 amino acids. The rearrangement links TRBV29-1 to TRBJ2-5, with D possibly TRBD1 on 7 matching bases. The sequenced material came from blood. This TCR derives from a middle-aged man in good health. The CDR3 loop reads CSVAGQSGETQYF. CDR3 in DNA: TGCAGCGTCGCGGGACAGTCGGGAGAGACCCAGTACTTC.